Below, 29 T cell receptor beta chains from the same sample are listed, as sequenced in a study of T cells after yellow fever vaccination. TCRdb recomputed calls from the 5' RACE reads with MiXCR, one row per CDR3 protein. The repertoire holds some 110,000 distinct CDR3 sequences, with 8.4% as singletons. Sequencing was performed on CD8+ T cells sorted from PBMCs, taken 45 days after the yellow fever booster vaccination. The receptors originated from a man younger than 40 who received the YFV17D yellow fever vaccine.

This clonotype has just a few counts. One junction end does not reproduce the germline sequence, and a read error may be involved. The gene calls are TRBV7-7 and TRBJ2-1; 9 nucleotides agree with TRBD1. CDR3 size: 15 residues. Germline V gene sequence: CDR1 SSHAT, CDR2 FNYEAQ (reference sequence). The CDR3, as DNA: TGTGCTAGCAGCACGACAGGGGGGTTATACAATGAGCAGTTCTTC. Residues: CASSTTGGLYNEQFF.

This clonotype was recorded a few times. CDR3 amino acids: CASSISSGNYNEQFF. For the CDR3, the DNA is TGTGCCAGTAGTATAAGTAGCGGAAACTACAATGAGCAGTTCTTC. The genes are TRBV19 and TRBJ2-1; TRBD2 might be the D (6 bases). V was shortened by 2 bases and J by 3 bases, with 11 bases between the two germline ends. Germline V CDR1 and CDR2: LNHDA, SQIVND (reference sequence). This CDR3 has 15 amino acids.

This clonotype showed up many times. The rearrangement uses TRBV11-2 and TRBJ2-7; D is possibly TRBD2 (5 bases). The CDR3 has 13 residues. The V gene's germline CDR1 is SGHAT and CDR2 FQNNGV. Trimming pared 5 bases from V and 4 bases from J, leaving 12 bases between. Here the CDR3 reads CASSLPEEYEQYF. The DNA of the CDR3 is TGTGCCAGCAGCCTCCCGGAGGAATACGAGCAGTACTTC.

This clonotype was seen ten or more times. The rearrangement uses TRBV20-1 and TRBJ2-1; 14 bases are shared with TRBD2. Germline loops: CDR1 DFQATT, CDR2 SNEGSKA (reference sequence). V shed 3 bases and J 3 bases; nucleotides not matched to a gene: 7. The CDR3 runs 17 residues. DNA for the CDR3: TGCAGTGCTAGGGGACTAGCGGGAGAGGTCGGCTACAATGAGCAGTTCTTC. This codes for CSARGLAGEVGYNEQFF.

V is TRBV5-4 and J is TRBJ2-2; 9 bases match TRBD1. CDR1 and CDR2 (germline): SGHNT, YYREEE (reference sequence). Unmatched junction bases numbered 11, after V lost 5 bases and J lost 6 bases. This CDR3 region has 16 residues. The CDR3 DNA follows: TGTGCCAGCAGAACCTCAGGGACAGGGACGCCCGGGGAGCTGTTTTTT. Protein sequence: CASRTSGTGTPGELFF.

This clonotype has ten or more counts. The V and J genes are TRBV7-7 and TRBJ2-7; 7 nucleotides align to TRBD1. The germline V gene has CDR1 SSHAT and CDR2 FNYEAQ (reference sequence). The V gene end was trimmed by 1 base and the J gene end by 6 bases; junction bases not matched to a gene: 3. The CDR3 consists of 13 residues. This chain's CDR3 is CASSLETGFEQYF. CDR3 in DNA: TGTGCCAGCAGCTTAGAGACAGGGTTCGAGCAGTACTTC. The full variable domain, completed using reference TRBV7-7 and TRBJ2-7, is GAGVSQSPRYKVTKRGQDVTLRCDPISSHATLYWYQQALGQGPEFLTYFNYEAQPDKSGLPSDRFSAERPEGSISTLTIQRTEQRDSAMYRCASSLETGFEQYFGPGTRLTVT.

This clonotype has ten or more counts. J is TRBJ2-7 and V is TRBV9; D possibly uses TRBD1 or TRBD2 (5 bases each). Looked up from germline, CDR1 is SGDLS and CDR2 is YYNGEE. V was trimmed by 2 bases and J by 3 bases, leaving 21 bases between them. CDR3 size: 17 residues. The CDR3 loop is CASSVRDGGSVNYEQYF. CDR3 bases: TGTGCCAGCAGCGTGAGGGACGGCGGGTCCGTCAACTACGAGCAGTACTTC.

This clonotype has a count of ten or more. The V call is TRBV20-1, the J call TRBJ2-1; maybe TRBD2 (5 bases). CDR3 length: 11 amino acids. The V gene lost 6 bases and the J gene lost 12 bases, with 15 bases spanning the gap. Germline loops: CDR1 DFQATT, CDR2 SNEGSKA (reference sequence). The chain's CDR3 is CSAPYGLTQFF. DNA for the CDR3: TGCAGTGCCCCCTACGGACTTACGCAGTTCTTC.

There are many counts of this clonotype. The rearrangement uses TRBV6-1 and TRBJ1-1, with D unresolved. The CDR3 is 14 amino acids. Trimming stripped 3 bases from V and 0 bases from J, with 8 bases between. CDR1 is MNHNS and CDR2 is SASEGT in the germline V gene. CDR3 loop: CASSELSMNTEAFF. CDR3 nucleotides: TGTGCCAGCAGTGAGTTGAGCATGAACACTGAAGCTTTCTTT.

The table lists this clonotype with many counts. The chain uses TRBV20-1 and TRBJ2-7; TRBD1 agrees at 11 bases. Germline V gene sequence: CDR1 DFQATT, CDR2 SNEGSKA (reference sequence). Germline trimming cut 5 bases from V and 7 bases from J; bases unmatched to any gene: 13. This CDR3 is built from 15 residues. The CDR3 coding sequence is TGCAGTGCTGGCCGTTCGGGACAGGGGGTTGGAGAGCAGTACTTC. Protein sequence: CSAGRSGQGVGEQYF.

This clonotype was picked up many times. The chain combines TRBV20-1 with TRBJ2-1; 11 bases line up with TRBD2. Trimming cost V 4 bases and J 6 bases; bases outside gene matches: 8. The CDR3 totals 15 residues. From germline, CDR1 is DFQATT and CDR2 SNEGSKA (reference sequence). The CDR3 spells CSATPPGLAANEQFF. The CDR3 DNA sequence: TGCAGTGCTACCCCCCCGGGACTAGCGGCCAATGAGCAGTTCTTC.

This clonotype showed up many times. V gene TRBV5-1 combines with J gene TRBJ1-1; possibly TRBD1 for D (6 bases). This CDR3 comprises 16 residues. V lost 0 bases to trimming and J lost 7 bases, with 19 bases between them. Germline V gives CDR1 SGHRS, CDR2 YFSETQ. The CDR3 DNA reads as TGCGCCAGCAGCTTGGCGGTTCAGGTGAGGACAGATGAAGCTTTCTTT. Protein: CASSLAVQVRTDEAFF. Full variable domain (outside the CDR3, taken from reference TRBV5-1 and TRBJ1-1): KAGVTQTPRYLIKTRGQQVTLSCSPISGHRSVSWYQQTPGQGLQFLFEYFSETQRNKGNFPGRFSGRQFSNSRSEMNVSTLELGDSALYLCASSLAVQVRTDEAFFGQGTRLTVV.

This clonotype showed up many times. The V call is TRBV10-3, the J call TRBJ2-7, with a weak D call TRBD1 (5 bases). From germline, CDR1 is ENHRY and CDR2 SYGVKD. The CDR3 is made up of 13 amino acids. V shed 4 bases and J shed 2 bases, with 9 bases lying between them. CDR3 region: CAISGGATYEQYF. CDR3 coding DNA: TGTGCCATCAGTGGGGGCGCAACCTACGAGCAGTACTTC.

There are many counts of this clonotype. The rearrangement links TRBV4-1 to TRBJ2-7; 9 bases fit TRBD2. Germline-derived CDR1 and CDR2 are MGHRA and YSYEKL. J gave up 5 bases and V 4 bases, and 9 bases lay outside the gene matches. The CDR3 consists of 15 residues. CDR3: CASSREPGLADEQYF. The CDR3 DNA sequence: TGCGCCAGCAGCCGCGAACCGGGACTAGCCGACGAGCAGTACTTC.

This chain links TRBV4-3 with TRBJ2-1; no clear D. Germline V lookup: CDR1 LGHNA, CDR2 YSLEER. CDR3 length: 15 residues. Trimming pared 0 bases from V and 7 bases from J, leaving 13 bases between. The CDR3 sequence is CASSQDGPFINEQFF. The CDR3 nucleotides read TGCGCCAGCAGCCAAGATGGGCCGTTCATAAATGAGCAGTTCTTC.

This clonotype was seen at least ten times. The chain recombines TRBV18 with TRBJ2-3, with 8 bases fitting TRBD2. This CDR3 is built from 17 residues. J gave up 1 base and V 5 bases, and 11 bases lay outside the gene matches. The V gene's germline CDR1 is KGHSH and CDR2 LQKENI. This chain's CDR3 is CASSSPGGRTGTDTQYF. DNA of the CDR3: TGTGCCAGCTCAAGCCCTGGCGGGAGGACCGGCACAGATACGCAGTATTTT. Combining the CDR3 with reference TRBV18 and TRBJ2-3 gives the whole variable domain NAGVMQNPRHLVRRRGQEARLRCSPMKGHSHVYWYRQLPEEGLKFMVYLQKENIIDESGMPKERFSAEFPKEGPSILRIQQVVRGDSAAYFCASSSPGGRTGTDTQYFGPGTRLTVL.

This clonotype was observed many times. J is TRBJ2-7 and V is TRBV20-1; TRBD2 matches 7 bases. The V gene end was trimmed by 0 bases and the J gene end by 4 bases; junction bases not matched to a gene: 6. The CDR3 sequence is 14 residues long. Germline V lookup: CDR1 DFQATT, CDR2 SNEGSKA (reference sequence). The CDR3 spells CSARDRGLGYEQYF. CDR3 nucleotide sequence: TGCAGTGCTAGAGATCGAGGACTAGGGTACGAGCAGTACTTC.

This clonotype was observed a few times. The chain uses TRBV15 and TRBJ2-1, with TRBD2 matching over 10 bases. CDR1 and CDR2 (germline): LNHNV, YYDKDF (reference sequence). The CDR3 spans 13 residues. V was clipped by 6 bases and J by 8 bases; unmatched bases: 4. The DNA of the CDR3 is TGTGCCACCAGTCTAGCGGGAGATGATGAGCAGTTCTTC. Its translation is CATSLAGDDEQFF. Full variable domain (remainder filled in from reference TRBV15 and TRBJ2-1): DAMVIQNPRYQVTQFGKPVTLSCSQTLNHNVMYWYQQKSSQAPKLLFHYYDKDFNNEADTPDNFQSRRPNTSFCFLDIRSPGLGDTAMYLCATSLAGDDEQFFGPGTRLTVL.

This clonotype was observed a few times. The rearrangement uses TRBV4-3 and TRBJ2-7; D possibly matches TRBD1 or TRBD2 (5 bases each). The CDR3 runs 13 residues. The V end was cut by 4 bases, the J end by 5 bases, with 12 bases between. The germline V gene has CDR1 LGHNA and CDR2 YSLEER. CDR3 in DNA: TGCGCCAGCAGCCCCAATGGGGGTCACGAGCAGTACTTC. Translated: CASSPNGGHEQYF.

This clonotype was seen at least ten times. V is TRBV29-1 and J is TRBJ2-1; D may be TRBD2 (6 bases). The CDR3 is made up of 12 amino acids. V was cut by 4 bases and J by 9 bases, with 13 bases left in between. Per the germline V gene, CDR1 is SQVTM and CDR2 is ANQGSEA. CDR3 sequence (DNA): TGCAGCGTTGGACTAGGGGTCGGTGAGCAGTTCTTC. The encoded protein is CSVGLGVGEQFF.

This clonotype was detected ten times or more. V gene TRBV7-2 combines with J gene TRBJ2-1; TRBD2 might be the D (5 bases). CDR3 length equals 12 residues. Germline values: CDR1 SGHTA, CDR2 FQGNSA. Trimming removed 10 bases from V and 7 bases from J, with 14 bases in between. CDR3 nucleotide sequence: TGTGCCAACGTGGAGGCCGGGAATGAGCAGTTCTTC. Protein product: CANVEAGNEQFF.

In this sample, this clonotype turned up many times. J is TRBJ2-5 and V is TRBV9, with TRBD1 matching 7 bases. The CDR3 sequence is 17 residues long. Germline-derived CDR1 and CDR2 are SGDLS and YYNGEE. Trimming took 3 bases from V and 4 from J; bases not matched to a gene: 15. CDR3 sequence reads: CASSDHPGTEVRETQYF. For the CDR3, the DNA is TGTGCCAGCAGCGACCACCCCGGGACAGAAGTTCGAGAGACCCAGTACTTC.

This clonotype appeared a single time. The chain is built from TRBV12-3 or TRBV12-4 and TRBJ2-7, with no clear D. This CDR3 has 13 amino acids. Trimming shortened V by 4 bases and J by 0 bases, and 7 bases separated the two germline ends. DNA for the CDR3: TGTGCCAGCAGTTCTTTAATCTCCTACGAGCAGTACTTC. This sequence encodes CASSSLISYEQYF.

In its sample, this clonotype was seen many times. The rearrangement joins TRBV7-9 to TRBJ2-7; 10 bases are a match to TRBD1. Trimming took 4 bases from V and 4 from J; bases not matched to a gene: 7. The CDR3 has 15 residues. Germline CDR1 and CDR2: SEHNR and FQNEAQ (reference sequence). CDR3 coding DNA: TGTGCCAGCAGCTACCGGGACAGGGGAATTTACGAGCAGTACTTC. As protein: CASSYRDRGIYEQYF.

As concerns this clonotype: A much larger clone is a single base away; this may be a read error. The chain uses TRBV18 and TRBJ2-1; no clear D gene. This CDR3 has 11 amino acids. Germline values: CDR1 KGHSH, CDR2 LQKENI. CDR3 nucleotides: TGTGACACCGCTGTCGACAATGAGCAGTTCTTC. This codes for CDTAVDNEQFF.

This clonotype appeared many times. CDR3 loop: CSVDQGLAAYNEQFF. CDR3 nucleotides: TGCAGTGTAGACCAAGGACTAGCGGCTTACAATGAGCAGTTCTTC. V and J are TRBV20-1 and TRBJ2-1; 10 bases are a match to TRBD2. The CDR3 runs 15 residues. The germline V gene encodes CDR1 DFQATT and CDR2 SNEGSKA (reference sequence). Unmatched junction bases numbered 10, after V lost 7 bases and J lost 4 bases.

This clonotype has ten or more counts. The V call is TRBV2, the J call TRBJ2-7, with 9 bases lining up with TRBD2. The CDR3 sequence is 14 residues long. J lost 4 bases, V lost 6 bases, and 7 bases had no gene match. The germline gives CDR1 SNHLY, CDR2 FYNNEI. CDR3 sequence reads: CASRWSSGKYEQYF. The CDR3 DNA reads TGTGCCAGCAGGTGGTCTAGCGGGAAATACGAGCAGTACTTC.

This clonotype was seen ten or more times. This rearrangement joins TRBV7-8 to TRBJ2-3; TRBD1 matches at 10 bases. Germline values: CDR1 SGHVS, CDR2 FQNEAQ. The CDR3 has 15 residues. V shed 4 bases and J 0 bases; nucleotides not matched to a gene: 1. The CDR3 here is CASSWGQGSTDTQYF. The DNA for the CDR3 is TGTGCCAGCAGCTGGGGACAGGGGAGCACAGATACGCAGTATTTT.

This clonotype has ten or more counts. The J gene is TRBJ1-2, the V gene TRBV29-1, with 7 bases identical to TRBD1. This CDR3 contains 16 residues. Germline CDR1 is SQVTM and CDR2 is ANQGSEA. Trimming removed 7 bases from V and 5 bases from J; junction bases left unmatched: 19. The CDR3 loop is CSAQGETGQLTYGYTF. In nucleotides, the CDR3 is TGCAGCGCCCAGGGGGAAACGGGACAGCTGACTTATGGCTACACCTTC. The full variable domain, with the rest looked up from reference TRBV29-1 and TRBJ1-2, is SAVISQKPSRDICQRGTSLTIQCQVDSQVTMMFWYRQQPGQSLTLIATANQGSEATYESGFVIDKFPISRPNLTFSTLTVSNMSPEDSSIYLCSAQGETGQLTYGYTFGSGTRLTVV.